Below, 25 T cell receptor beta chains from the same sample are listed, as sequenced in a study of blood T cell repertoires in COVID-19. Here immunoSEQ multiplex PCR was the method, and the copy in TCRdb shows in-frame clones only, minus some. This table holds roughly 250,000 clones, roughly 87% found once. Sequenced input: PBMCs or T cells enriched from blood (not recorded which). These receptors originate from a woman in her 30s with acute COVID-19.

The chain joins TRBV3-1 (or the pseudogene TRBV3-2) to TRBJ2-7; 11 bases align to TRBD2. Losses at the gene ends were 3 bases for V and 6 bases for J; bases not matched to a gene: 10. CDR3 length equals 16 residues. CDR1 and CDR2 (germline): LGHDT, YNNKEL (reference sequence). The CDR3 nucleotides are TGTGCCAGCAGCCACCACCTTAGCGGGGGGGCTGGCGAGCAGTACTTC. This codes for CASSHHLSGGAGEQYF.

CDR3 bases: TGTGCCAGCAGTTACCGGGACAGGGAAGTTGGGGCCAACGTCCTGACTTTC. Its protein is CASSYRDREVGANVLTF. V usage is TRBV27 and J usage is TRBJ2-6; TRBD1 matches 9 bases. V lost 4 bases and J lost 3; bases outside the gene matches: 7. The CDR3 totals 17 residues. From germline, CDR1 is MNHEY and CDR2 SMNVEV (reference sequence).

J is TRBJ2-7 and V is TRBV4-1; D might be TRBD1 (7 bases). V was pared by 5 bases and J by 3 bases, with 17 bases between. This CDR3 spans 15 amino acids. The germline CDR1 and CDR2 sequences are MGHRA and YSYEKL. The CDR3 DNA reads TGCGCCAGCAGCTTCCGACAGGGACTTTTCTACGAGCAGTACTTC. Translation gives CASSFRQGLFYEQYF.

The gene calls are TRBV5-1 and TRBJ2-1; D unresolved. Trimming took off 0 bases at V and 4 bases at J, with 8 bases between the two ends. Germline V gives CDR1 SGHRS, CDR2 YFSETQ. CDR3 length equals 14 residues. The CDR3 coding sequence is TGCGCCAGCAGCTTGGTGGTAGATTACAATGAGCAGTTCTTC. Its translation: CASSLVVDYNEQFF. Variable domain in full (rest from reference TRBV5-1 and TRBJ2-1): KAGVTQTPRYLIKTRGQQVTLSCSPISGHRSVSWYQQTPGQGLQFLFEYFSETQRNKGNFPGRFSGRQFSNSRSEMNVSTLELGDSALYLCASSLVVDYNEQFFGPGTRLTVL.

The genes are TRBV29-1 and TRBJ1-1; 7 bases align to TRBD1. Trimming removed 4 bases from V and 0 bases from J; junction bases left unmatched: 5. There are 14 residues in the CDR3. Germline CDR1 reads SQVTM; CDR2 reads ANQGSEA. CDR3 nucleotides: TGCAGCGTTGCGGACAGGATCATGAACACTGAAGCTTTCTTT. Amino acid sequence: CSVADRIMNTEAFF. Combining the CDR3 with reference TRBV29-1 and TRBJ1-1 gives the whole variable domain SAVISQKPSRDICQRGTSLTIQCQVDSQVTMMFWYRQQPGQSLTLIATANQGSEATYESGFVIDKFPISRPNLTFSTLTVSNMSPEDSSIYLCSVADRIMNTEAFFGQGTRLTVV.

The V call is TRBV9, the J call TRBJ1-3, with no clear D. Trimming removed 4 bases from V and 2 bases from J, with 16 bases in between. The CDR3 runs to 16 residues. Looked up from germline, CDR1 is SGDLS and CDR2 is YYNGEE. The CDR3 DNA reads TGTGCCAGCAGCAAAGAGGGTCTGGGAACTGGAAACACCATATATTTT. Translating it yields CASSKEGLGTGNTIYF.

The chain links TRBV5-4 to TRBJ2-7; 7 bases align to TRBD1. The CDR3 extends over 15 amino acids. Germline-derived CDR1 and CDR2 are SGHNT and YYREEE (reference sequence). With 3 bases clipped from V and 0 bases from J, the junction kept 6 bases outside the gene matches. As DNA, the CDR3 is TGTGCCAGCAGCTCGGGACAGCGAAGCTCCTACGAGCAGTACTTC. Translating it yields CASSSGQRSSYEQYF. Using reference TRBV5-4 and TRBJ2-7 for the parts outside the CDR3, the full variable domain is ETGVTQSPTHLIKTRGQQVTLRCSSQSGHNTVSWYQQALGQGPQFIFQYYREEENGRGNFPPRFSGLQFPNYSSELNVNALELDDSALYLCASSSGQRSSYEQYFGPGTRLTVT.

Notes on this clone: This sample includes further DNA sequences coding for the same CDR3. The rearrangement links TRBV3-1 (or the pseudogene TRBV3-2) to TRBJ1-1; D ambiguous. CDR3 length: 14 amino acids. V lost 4 bases, J lost 1 base, and 10 bases lay in between. Germline V gene lookup returns CDR1 LGHDT and CDR2 YNNKEL (reference sequence). The CDR3 nucleotides read TGTGCCAGCAGCCTACTAGCGGAGAACACTGAAGCTTTCTTT. Amino acid sequence: CASSLLAENTEAFF.

CDR3: CASSLSPDSLVIYGYTF. The CDR3, as DNA: TGCGCCAGCAGCTTGAGTCCAGACAGTTTAGTTATCTATGGCTACACCTTC. The rearrangement links TRBV5-1 to TRBJ1-2, with D maybe TRBD1 (5 bases). Trimming shortened V by 1 base and J by 4 bases, and 20 bases separated the two germline ends. The germline V gene has CDR1 SGHRS and CDR2 YFSETQ. There are 17 residues in the CDR3.

This clone has just one count. The CDR3 DNA is TGCAGCGCGACGGGACAGATGGGAATGAACACTGAAGCTTTCTTT. Encoded protein: CSATGQMGMNTEAFF. The chain employs TRBV29-1 and TRBJ1-1; TRBD1 matches 7 bases. Germline V gene sequence: CDR1 SQVTM, CDR2 ANQGSEA. The trim removed 7 bases at V and 0 bases at J, leaving 11 bases unmatched. The length of the CDR3 is 15 residues.

The chain has TRBV5-1 and TRBJ1-4; D remains unclear. Looked up from germline, CDR1 is SGHRS and CDR2 is YFSETQ. This CDR3 comprises 16 residues. The V end lost 2 bases, the J end lost 8 bases, and 19 bases lay between the germline ends. CDR3 sequence reads: CASSLRSGRTGEKLFF. CDR3 nucleotides: TGCGCCAGCAGCTTAAGGTCCGGCCGAACGGGGGAAAAACTGTTTTTT.

This chain uses TRBV11-2 with TRBJ2-4; D is unresolved. The V gene's germline CDR1 is SGHAT and CDR2 FQNNGV. The CDR3 extends over 14 amino acids. Trimming took off 5 bases at V and 0 bases at J, with 8 bases between the two ends. The CDR3 DNA reads TGTGCCAGCAGCATTACTGGAGCCAAAAACATTCAGTACTTC. Residues: CASSITGAKNIQYF.

This chain connects TRBV19 to TRBJ2-5, with TRBD1 as a possible D gene (6 bases). Germline CDR1 LNHDA, CDR2 SQIVND (reference sequence). This CDR3 contains 19 residues. V lost 9 bases, J lost 4 bases, and 33 bases lay in between. The CDR3, as DNA: TGTGCCAGCTCTCCTAGAGGGGGATCTCCTAGTGGGGTTTTAGAGACCCAGTACTTC. It translates to CASSPRGGSPSGVLETQYF.

The chain uses TRBV6-2 or TRBV6-3 and TRBJ2-2, with D possibly TRBD2 on 5 matching bases. The V gene lost 2 bases and the J gene lost 4 bases, with 14 bases spanning the gap. Germline V CDR1 and CDR2: MNHEY, SVGEGT. CDR3 length: 16 amino acids. CDR3 sequence reads: CASSYPFGAVTGELFF. CDR3 coding DNA: TGTGCCAGCAGTTACCCATTTGGAGCGGTCACCGGGGAGCTGTTTTTT.

The V gene is TRBV7-2, the J gene TRBJ1-6; D is possibly TRBD1 (5 bases). The CDR3 consists of 15 residues. Germline assignment: CDR1 SGHTA and CDR2 FQGNSA. Trimming removed 1 base from V and 9 bases from J, with 13 bases in between. CDR3 coding DNA: TGTGCCAGCAGCTTAGTAGGCCAGGGAAGTTCACCCCTCCACTTT. This encodes CASSLVGQGSSPLHF.

This sequence joins TRBV6-6 and TRBJ2-6; 8 bases are a match to TRBD1. The CDR3 consists of 13 residues. The germline CDR1 and CDR2 sequences are MNHNY and SVGAGI (reference sequence). V was pared by 10 bases and J by 2 bases, with 1 base of the junction left unmatched. The DNA for the CDR3 is TGTGCCATACAGGGGGCTGGGGCCAACGTCCTGACTTTC. It yields the protein CAIQGAGANVLTF.

This clone was seen just once. J is TRBJ1-2 and V is TRBV12-3 or TRBV12-4, with TRBD1 matching 8 bases. J was trimmed by 5 bases and V by 5 bases; bases with no gene match: 1. The CDR3 has 12 residues. The CDR3 reads CASSTGGYGYTF. CDR3 in DNA: TGTGCCAGCAGTACAGGGGGATATGGCTACACCTTC.

V gene TRBV27 combines with J gene TRBJ1-4; 9 bases map to TRBD1. The CDR3 contains 14 residues. Germline-derived CDR1 and CDR2 are MNHEY and SMNVEV (reference sequence). Trimming took 5 bases from V and 6 from J; bases not matched to a gene: 4. The CDR3 bases are TGTGCCAGCAGTATCGGGACAGGGCATGAAAAACTGTTTTTT. Translation: CASSIGTGHEKLFF.

The chain links TRBV2 to TRBJ2-1; 9 bases are shared with TRBD1. V was clipped by 1 base and J by 0 bases; unmatched bases: 4. In germline, CDR1 is SNHLY, CDR2 FYNNEI. This CDR3 has 17 amino acids. The CDR3 sequence: CASSEGTGVLSYNEQFF. The DNA of the CDR3 is TGTGCCAGCAGTGAAGGGACAGGGGTACTCTCCTACAATGAGCAGTTCTTC.

J is TRBJ1-1 and V is TRBV5-1; 7 bases agree with TRBD1. CDR3 size: 16 residues. Germline V gene lookup returns CDR1 SGHRS and CDR2 YFSETQ. Unmatched junction bases numbered 12, after V lost 3 bases and J lost 4 bases. CDR3 sequence reads: CASSSVYRTGVTEAFF. CDR3 DNA: TGCGCCAGCAGCTCCGTTTACCGGACAGGAGTCACTGAAGCTTTCTTT.

The CDR3 nucleotides read TGTGCTAGTGCTCCTACCCTTGACAGCACCGGGGAGCTGTTTTTT. Protein sequence: CASAPTLDSTGELFF. The chain combines TRBV12-5 with TRBJ2-2, with D possibly TRBD1 on 5 matching bases. This CDR3 comprises 15 residues. In germline, CDR1 is LGHNT, CDR2 FRNRAP. V was clipped by 7 bases and J by 4 bases, with 16 bases between them.

The V and J genes are TRBV6-5 and TRBJ2-1; 9 bases fit TRBD2. V lost 2 bases, J lost 4 bases, and 6 bases stayed unmatched. Germline CDR1 is MNHEY and CDR2 is SVGAGI. The CDR3 has 16 amino acids. For the CDR3, the DNA is TGTGCCAGCAGTTACGTTAGGCGGGGGGGGTACAATGAGCAGTTCTTC. Amino acids: CASSYVRRGGYNEQFF.

The count of this clone is one. The chain links TRBV7-9 to TRBJ1-6; 10 nucleotides agree with TRBD1. After removal of 1 base from V and 3 bases from J, the junction contained 0 bases not matched to a gene. The CDR3 has 16 residues. The germline V gene has CDR1 SEHNR and CDR2 FQNEAQ (reference sequence). In nucleotides, the CDR3 is TGTGCCAGCAGCTTAGGGACAGGGGGCTATAATTCACCCCTCCACTTT. The encoded protein is CASSLGTGGYNSPLHF.

The rearrangement links TRBV13 to TRBJ1-6, with D unresolved. Germline V lookup: CDR1 PRHDT, CDR2 FYEKMQ (reference sequence). This CDR3 has 15 residues. V lost 0 bases, J lost 6 bases, and 9 bases lay in between. CDR3 sequence (DNA): TGTGCCAGCAGCTTAGGCCCAGTCCCTAATTCACCCCTCCACTTT. Amino acid sequence: CASSLGPVPNSPLHF.

Ten or more counts support this clone. V and J are TRBV19 and TRBJ1-6, with D hard to call. The germline gives CDR1 LNHDA, CDR2 SQIVND (reference sequence). Trimming took off 3 bases at V and 7 bases at J, with 10 bases between the two ends. The CDR3 has 14 amino acids. The CDR3 DNA reads TGTGCCAGTAGTATTCTAGCCGGGAATTCACCCCTCCACTTT. It is translated as CASSILAGNSPLHF. Looking up the rest from reference TRBV19 and TRBJ1-6 gives the full variable domain: DGGITQSPKYLFRKEGQNVTLSCEQNLNHDAMYWYRQDPGQGLRLIYYSQIVNDFQKGDIAEGYSVSREKKESFPLTVTSAQKNPTAFYLCASSILAGNSPLHFGNGTRLTVT.